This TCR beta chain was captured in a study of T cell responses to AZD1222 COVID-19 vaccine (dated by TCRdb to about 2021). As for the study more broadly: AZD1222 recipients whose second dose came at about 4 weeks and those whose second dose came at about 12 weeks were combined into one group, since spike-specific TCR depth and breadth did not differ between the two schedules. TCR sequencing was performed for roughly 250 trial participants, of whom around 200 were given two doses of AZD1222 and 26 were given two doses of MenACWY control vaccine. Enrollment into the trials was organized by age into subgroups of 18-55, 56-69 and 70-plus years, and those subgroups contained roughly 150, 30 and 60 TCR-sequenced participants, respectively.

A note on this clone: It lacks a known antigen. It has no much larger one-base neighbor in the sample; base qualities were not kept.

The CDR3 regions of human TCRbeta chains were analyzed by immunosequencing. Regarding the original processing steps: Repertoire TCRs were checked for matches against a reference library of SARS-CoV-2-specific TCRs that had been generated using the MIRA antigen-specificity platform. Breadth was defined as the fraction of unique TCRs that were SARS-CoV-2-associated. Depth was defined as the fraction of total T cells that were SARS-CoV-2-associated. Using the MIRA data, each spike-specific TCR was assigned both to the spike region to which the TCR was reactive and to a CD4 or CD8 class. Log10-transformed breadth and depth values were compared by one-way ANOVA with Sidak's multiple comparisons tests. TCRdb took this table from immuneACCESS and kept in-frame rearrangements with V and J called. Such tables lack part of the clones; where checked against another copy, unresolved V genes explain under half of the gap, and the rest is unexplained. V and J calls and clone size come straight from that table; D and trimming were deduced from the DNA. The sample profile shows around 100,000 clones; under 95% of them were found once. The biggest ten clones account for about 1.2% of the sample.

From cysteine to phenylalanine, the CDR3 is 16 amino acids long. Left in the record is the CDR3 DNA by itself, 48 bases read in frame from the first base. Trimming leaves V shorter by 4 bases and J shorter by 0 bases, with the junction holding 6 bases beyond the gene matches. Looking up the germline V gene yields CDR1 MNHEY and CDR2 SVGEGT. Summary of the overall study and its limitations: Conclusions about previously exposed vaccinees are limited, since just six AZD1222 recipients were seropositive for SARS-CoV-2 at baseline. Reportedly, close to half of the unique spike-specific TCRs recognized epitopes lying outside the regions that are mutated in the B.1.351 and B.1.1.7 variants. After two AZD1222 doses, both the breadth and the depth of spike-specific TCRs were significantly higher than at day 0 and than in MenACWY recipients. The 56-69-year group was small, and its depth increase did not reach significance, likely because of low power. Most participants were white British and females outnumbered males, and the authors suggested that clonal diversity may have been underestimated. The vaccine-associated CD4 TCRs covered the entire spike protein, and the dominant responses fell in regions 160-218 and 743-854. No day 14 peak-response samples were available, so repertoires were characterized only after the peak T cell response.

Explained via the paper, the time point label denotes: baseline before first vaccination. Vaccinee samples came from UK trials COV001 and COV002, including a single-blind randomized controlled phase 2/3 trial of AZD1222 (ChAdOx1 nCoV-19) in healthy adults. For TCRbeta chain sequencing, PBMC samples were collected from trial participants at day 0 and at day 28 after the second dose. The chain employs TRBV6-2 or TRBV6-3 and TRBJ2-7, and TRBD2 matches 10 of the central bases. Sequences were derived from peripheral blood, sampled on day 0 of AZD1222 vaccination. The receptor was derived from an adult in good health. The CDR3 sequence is CASSSLAGALSYEQYF. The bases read TGTGCCAGCAGTTCCCTAGCGGGAGCCCTCTCCTACGAGCAGTACTTC.